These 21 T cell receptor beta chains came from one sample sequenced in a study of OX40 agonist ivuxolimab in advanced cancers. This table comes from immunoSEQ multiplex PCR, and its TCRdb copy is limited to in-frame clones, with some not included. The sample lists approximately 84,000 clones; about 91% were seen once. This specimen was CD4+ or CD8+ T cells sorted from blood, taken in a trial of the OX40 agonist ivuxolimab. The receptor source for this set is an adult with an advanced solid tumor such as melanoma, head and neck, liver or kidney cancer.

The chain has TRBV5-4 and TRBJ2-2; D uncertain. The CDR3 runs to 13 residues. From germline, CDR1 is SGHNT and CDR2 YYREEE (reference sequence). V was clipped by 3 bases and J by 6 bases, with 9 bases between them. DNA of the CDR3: TGTGCCAGCAGCTCCTTTCCACCCGGGGAGCTGTTTTTT. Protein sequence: CASSSFPPGELFF.

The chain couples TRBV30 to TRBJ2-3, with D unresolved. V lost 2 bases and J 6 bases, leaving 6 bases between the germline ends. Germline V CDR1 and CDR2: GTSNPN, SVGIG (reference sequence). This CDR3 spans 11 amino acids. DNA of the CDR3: TGTGCCTGGAGTCGTGCGGATACGCAGTATTTT. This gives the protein CAWSRADTQYF.

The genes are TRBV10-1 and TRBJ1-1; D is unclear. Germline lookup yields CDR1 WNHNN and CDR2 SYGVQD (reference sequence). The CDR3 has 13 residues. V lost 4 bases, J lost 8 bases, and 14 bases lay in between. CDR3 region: CASSGERTSEAFF. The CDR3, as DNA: TGCGCCAGCAGTGGGGAAAGGACTTCCGAAGCTTTCTTT.

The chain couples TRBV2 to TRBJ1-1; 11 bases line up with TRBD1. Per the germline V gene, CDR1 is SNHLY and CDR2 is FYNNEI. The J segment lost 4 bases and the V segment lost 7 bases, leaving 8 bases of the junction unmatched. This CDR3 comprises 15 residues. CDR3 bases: TGTGCCAGCACCCCATGGGGACAGGGGGTCACTGAAGCTTTCTTT. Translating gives CASTPWGQGVTEAFF. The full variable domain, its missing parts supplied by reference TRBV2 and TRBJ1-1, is EPEVTQTPSHQVTQMGQEVILRCVPISNHLYFYWYRQILGQKVEFLVSFYNNEISEKSEIFDDQFSVERPDGSNFTLKIRSTKLEDSAMYFCASTPWGQGVTEAFFGQGTRLTVV.

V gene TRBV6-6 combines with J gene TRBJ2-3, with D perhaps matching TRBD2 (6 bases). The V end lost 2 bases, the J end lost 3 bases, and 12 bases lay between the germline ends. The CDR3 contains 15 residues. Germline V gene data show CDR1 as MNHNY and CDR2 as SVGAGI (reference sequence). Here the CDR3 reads CASSYRAGRTDTQYF. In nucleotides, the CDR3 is TGTGCCAGCAGTTACCGGGCAGGGAGGACAGATACGCAGTATTTT.

The CDR3 DNA reads as TGCGCCAGCACCCTAGCGGCTAACACCGGGGAGCTGTTTTTT. This translates into CASTLAANTGELFF. V is TRBV5-1 and J is TRBJ2-2; TRBD2 matches at 7 bases. The germline V gene has CDR1 SGHRS and CDR2 YFSETQ. The CDR3 is 14 amino acids. V shed 6 bases and J 2 bases; nucleotides not matched to a gene: 4.

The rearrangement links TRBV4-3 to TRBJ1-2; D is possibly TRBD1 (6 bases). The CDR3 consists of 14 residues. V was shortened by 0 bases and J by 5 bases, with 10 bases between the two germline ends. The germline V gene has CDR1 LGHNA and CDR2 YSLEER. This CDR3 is CASSQDQGIYGYTF. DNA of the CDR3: TGCGCCAGCAGCCAAGATCAGGGGATTTATGGCTACACCTTC.

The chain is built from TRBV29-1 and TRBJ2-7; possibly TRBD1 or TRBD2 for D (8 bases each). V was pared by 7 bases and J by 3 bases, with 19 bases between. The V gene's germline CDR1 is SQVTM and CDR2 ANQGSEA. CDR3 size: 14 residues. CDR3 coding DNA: TGCAGCGCCATCGGGGGGGACAGGCTCTACGAGCAGTACTTC. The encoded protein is CSAIGGDRLYEQYF.

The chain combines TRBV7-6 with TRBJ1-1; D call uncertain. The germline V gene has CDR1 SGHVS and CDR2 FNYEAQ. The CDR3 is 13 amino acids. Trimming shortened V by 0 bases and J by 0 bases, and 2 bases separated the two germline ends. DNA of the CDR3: TGTGCCAGCAGCTTAGCCCTGAACACTGAAGCTTTCTTT. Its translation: CASSLALNTEAFF.

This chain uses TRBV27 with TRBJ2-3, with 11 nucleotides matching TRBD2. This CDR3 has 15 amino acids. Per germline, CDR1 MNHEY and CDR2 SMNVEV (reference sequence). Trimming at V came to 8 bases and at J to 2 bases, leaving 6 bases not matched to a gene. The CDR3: CASGAGLADTDTQYF. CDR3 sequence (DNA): TGTGCCAGCGGCGCGGGACTAGCGGACACAGATACGCAGTATTTT.

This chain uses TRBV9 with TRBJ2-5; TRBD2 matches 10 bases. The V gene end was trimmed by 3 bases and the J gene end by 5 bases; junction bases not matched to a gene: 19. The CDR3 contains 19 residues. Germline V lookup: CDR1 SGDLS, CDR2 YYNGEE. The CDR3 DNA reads TGTGCCAGCAGCGCCCACTTCGTAAGGACTAGCGGTTTCTCGGAGACCCAGTACTTC. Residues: CASSAHFVRTSGFSETQYF.

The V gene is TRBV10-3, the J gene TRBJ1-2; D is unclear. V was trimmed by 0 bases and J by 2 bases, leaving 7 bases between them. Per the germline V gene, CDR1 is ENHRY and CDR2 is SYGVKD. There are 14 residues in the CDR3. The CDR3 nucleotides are TGTGCCATCAGTGAGTCGATGCGGAACTATGGCTACACCTTC. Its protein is CAISESMRNYGYTF.

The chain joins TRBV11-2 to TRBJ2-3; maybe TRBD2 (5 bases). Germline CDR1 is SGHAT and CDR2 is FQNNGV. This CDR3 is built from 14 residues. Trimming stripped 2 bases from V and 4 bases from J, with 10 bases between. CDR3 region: CASSLRYGADTQYF. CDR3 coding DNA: TGTGCCAGCAGCTTAAGATACGGGGCAGATACGCAGTATTTT.

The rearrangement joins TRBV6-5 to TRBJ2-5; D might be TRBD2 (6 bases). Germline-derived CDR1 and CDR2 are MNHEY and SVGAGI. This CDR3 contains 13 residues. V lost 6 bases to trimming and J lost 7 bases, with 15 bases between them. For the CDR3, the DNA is TGTGCCAGCAGCTACGGACTGGGGGGGACCCAGTACTTC. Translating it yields CASSYGLGGTQYF.

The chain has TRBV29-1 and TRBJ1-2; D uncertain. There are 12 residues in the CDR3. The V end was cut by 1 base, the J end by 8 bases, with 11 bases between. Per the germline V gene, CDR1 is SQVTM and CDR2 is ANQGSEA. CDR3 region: CSVEGHALGYTF. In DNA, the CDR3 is TGCAGCGTTGAAGGCCATGCCTTAGGCTACACCTTC.

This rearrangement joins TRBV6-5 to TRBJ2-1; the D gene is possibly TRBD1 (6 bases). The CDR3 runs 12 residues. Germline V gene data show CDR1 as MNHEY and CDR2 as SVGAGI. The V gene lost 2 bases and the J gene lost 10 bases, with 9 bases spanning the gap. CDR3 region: CASSYRRGEQFF. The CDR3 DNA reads TGTGCCAGCAGTTACCGCAGGGGCGAGCAGTTCTTC.

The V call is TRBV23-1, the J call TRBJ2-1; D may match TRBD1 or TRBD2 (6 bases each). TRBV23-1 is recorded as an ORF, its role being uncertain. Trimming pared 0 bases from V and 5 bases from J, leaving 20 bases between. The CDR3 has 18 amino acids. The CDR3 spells CASSQSGTGATSDNEQFF. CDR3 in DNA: TGCGCCAGCAGTCAATCCGGGACGGGGGCTACCTCAGACAATGAGCAGTTCTTC.

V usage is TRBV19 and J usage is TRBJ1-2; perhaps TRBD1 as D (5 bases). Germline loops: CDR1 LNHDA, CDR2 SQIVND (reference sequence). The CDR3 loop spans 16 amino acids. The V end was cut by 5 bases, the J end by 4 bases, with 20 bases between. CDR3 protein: CASSYGDTEGIYGYTF. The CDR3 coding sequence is TGTGCCAGTAGTTACGGAGACACGGAGGGGATCTATGGCTACACCTTC.

CDR3 in amino acids: CASSFLGQGYNEQFF. CDR3 nucleotides: TGTGCCAGCAGTTTTCTGGGACAGGGTTACAATGAGCAGTTCTTC. The rearrangement joins TRBV6-6 to TRBJ2-1, with 9 bases lining up with TRBD1. Germline V gives CDR1 MNHNY, CDR2 SVGAGI (reference sequence). The CDR3 is made up of 15 amino acids. Germline trimming cut 4 bases from V and 4 bases from J; bases unmatched to any gene: 5.

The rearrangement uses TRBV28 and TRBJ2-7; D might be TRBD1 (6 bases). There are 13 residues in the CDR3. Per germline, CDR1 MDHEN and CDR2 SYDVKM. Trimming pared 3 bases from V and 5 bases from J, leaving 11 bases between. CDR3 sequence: CASSFYGTNEQYV. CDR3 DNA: TGTGCCAGCAGTTTTTACGGGACAAACGAGCAGTACGTC.

The CDR3 nucleotides are TGTGCCAGCAGTGAAGGCAGTCCCAATCAGCCCCAGCATTTT. This sequence encodes CASSEGSPNQPQHF. V gene TRBV2 combines with J gene TRBJ1-5; D is unclear. CDR1 and CDR2 (germline): SNHLY, FYNNEI. V was pared by 1 base and J by 3 bases, with 7 bases between. The CDR3 is 14 residues long.